A single sample gave rise to the 8 T cell receptor beta chains below, sequenced in a study of OX40 agonist ivuxolimab in advanced cancers. Assay used: immunoSEQ multiplex PCR; TCRdb lists only in-frame clones, some missing. The sample yields under 90,000 clones, 84% seen once. Sequences were derived from CD4+ or CD8+ T cells sorted from blood, sampled in a trial of the OX40 agonist ivuxolimab. The receptors derive from an adult with an advanced solid tumor such as melanoma, head and neck, liver or kidney cancer.

This clone was detected a few times. This rearrangement joins TRBV5-4 to TRBJ2-1, with D tentatively TRBD2 (5 bases). The CDR3 has 14 residues. Between the trimmed V and J ends, which lost 0 bases and 4 bases, there was a span of 8 bases. Germline CDR1 is SGHNT and CDR2 is YYREEE (reference sequence). In DNA, the CDR3 is TGTGCCAGCAGCTTGGCAGGACTTTACAATGAGCAGTTCTTC. Protein: CASSLAGLYNEQFF.

The rearrangement joins TRBV28 to TRBJ2-2; D is perhaps TRBD1 (5 bases). The ends were cut back, 6 bases at V and 2 bases at J, with 13 bases in the middle. CDR3 length: 15 amino acids. Per germline, CDR1 MDHEN and CDR2 SYDVKM. As DNA, the CDR3 is TGTGCCAGCAGGGTCAGGGTCCTAAACACCGGGGAGCTGTTTTTT. Residues: CASRVRVLNTGELFF. Together with reference TRBV28 and TRBJ2-2, the CDR3 gives the full variable domain: DVKVTQSSRYLVKRTGEKVFLECVQDMDHENMFWYRQDPGLGLRLIYFSYDVKMKEKGDIPEGYSVSREKKERFSLILESASTNQTSMYLCASRVRVLNTGELFFGEGSRLTVL.

The rearrangement links TRBV6-5 to TRBJ2-5; no reliable D call. The germline gives CDR1 MNHEY, CDR2 SVGAGI. Trimming took off 7 bases at V and 2 bases at J, with 17 bases between the two ends. The CDR3 consists of 15 residues. In nucleotides, the CDR3 is TGTGCCAGCACATCCTTCTTGCGTCTACAAGAGACCCAGTACTTC. This codes for CASTSFLRLQETQYF.

The chain couples TRBV7-9 to TRBJ2-5; no reliable D call. The CDR3 has 14 amino acids. V dropped 4 bases and J dropped 4 bases, with 13 bases sitting between them. CDR1 SEHNR and CDR2 FQNEAQ come from the germline V gene (reference sequence). The CDR3 nucleotides read TGTGCCAGCAGCTCTTCGGTGGGGTCAGAGACCCAGTACTTC. It yields the protein CASSSSVGSETQYF.

The chain uses TRBV28 and TRBJ1-5, with D unclear. V dropped 3 bases and J dropped 6 bases, with 12 bases sitting between them. Germline CDR1 reads MDHEN; CDR2 reads SYDVKM. The CDR3 extends over 14 amino acids. CDR3: CASSFQGRLQPQHF. As DNA, the CDR3 is TGTGCCAGCAGTTTCCAAGGACGGCTTCAGCCCCAGCATTTT.

The chain combines TRBV4-2 with TRBJ2-1, with 9 nucleotides matching TRBD2. The CDR3 runs 17 residues. Per the germline V gene, CDR1 is LGHNA and CDR2 is YNFKEQ. V was clipped by 0 bases and J by 6 bases; unmatched bases: 9. The CDR3 here is CASSQDNSGLAGNEQFF. CDR3 coding DNA: TGTGCCAGCAGCCAAGATAATTCGGGACTAGCCGGCAATGAGCAGTTCTTC.

This chain uses TRBV7-2 with TRBJ2-6, with a possible D match to TRBD2 (6 bases). CDR3 size: 14 residues. Between the trimmed V and J ends, which lost 3 bases and 7 bases, there was a span of 10 bases. Per the germline V gene, CDR1 is SGHTA and CDR2 is FQGNSA. Here the CDR3 reads CASSLGTVANVLTF. CDR3 in DNA: TGTGCCAGCAGCTTGGGGACTGTAGCCAACGTCCTGACTTTC. Full variable domain (remainder filled in from reference TRBV7-2 and TRBJ2-6): GAGVSQSPSNKVTEKGKDVELRCDPISGHTALYWYRQSLGQGLEFLIYFQGNSAPDKSGLPSDRFSAERTGGSVSTLTIQRTQQEDSAVYLCASSLGTVANVLTFGAGSRLTVL.

The V and J genes are TRBV7-8 and TRBJ1-2; 7 bases fit TRBD1. Germline V gives CDR1 SGHVS, CDR2 FQNEAQ. Trimming at V came to 5 bases and at J to 4 bases, leaving 7 bases not matched to a gene. The length of the CDR3 is 14 residues. CDR3 region: CASSPTGQTYGYTF. In DNA, the CDR3 is TGTGCCAGCAGCCCCACGGGACAGACCTATGGCTACACCTTC.